These 11 T cell receptor beta chains were sequenced from one sample in a study of blood T cell repertoires in COVID-19. Measured with immunoSEQ multiplex PCR; TCRdb has only the in-frame clones, and not every one. The repertoire consists of fewer than 70,000 clones, with 88% occurring once and the leading ten covering about 3%. Sequencing was done on a sample of peripheral blood. Receptor source: a human donor in a cohort sampled during active COVID-19.

The gene calls are TRBV7-8 and TRBJ2-5; 9 bases agree with TRBD1. This CDR3 is 15 amino acids long. V lost 5 bases, J lost 10 bases, and 14 bases stayed unmatched. The germline gives CDR1 SGHVS, CDR2 FQNEAQ. The CDR3: CASSHGTGLFIDQYF. CDR3 bases: TGTGCCAGCAGCCACGGGACAGGGCTTTTTATTGACCAGTACTTC.

This rearrangement joins TRBV4-2 to TRBJ2-2; 9 bases agree with TRBD1. CDR1 and CDR2 from the germline V gene are LGHNA and YNFKEQ. The CDR3 is 17 residues long. The V segment lost 1 base and the J segment 2 bases; nucleotides outside the gene matches: 5. CDR3 nucleotides: TGTGCCAGCAGCCAAGGTCCGGGACAGGGCAACACCGGGGAGCTGTTTTTT. It encodes CASSQGPGQGNTGELFF.

The chain uses TRBV11-2 and TRBJ1-5; the match to TRBD1 covers 8 bases. The CDR3 sequence is 14 residues long. The germline CDR1 and CDR2 sequences are SGHAT and FQNNGV. The V segment lost 5 bases and the J segment 11 bases; nucleotides outside the gene matches: 11. CDR3 nucleotide sequence: TGTGCCAGCAGCCTGGACAGGGCCTCCGGGTCCCAGCATTTT. Translation: CASSLDRASGSQHF.

The rearrangement uses TRBV7-8 and TRBJ1-4; 11 positions match TRBD1. Germline-derived CDR1 and CDR2 are SGHVS and FQNEAQ. With 6 bases clipped from V and 7 bases from J, the junction kept 10 bases outside the gene matches. There are 16 residues in the CDR3. CDR3 in amino acids: CASSPKGQGVTEKLFF. In nucleotides, the CDR3 is TGTGCCAGCAGTCCTAAGGGACAGGGGGTGACTGAAAAACTGTTTTTT.

CDR3 protein: CASSLARQIDQPQHF. CDR3 sequence (DNA): TGTGCCAGCAGCTTAGCACGACAGATAGATCAGCCCCAGCATTTT. The chain recombines TRBV7-8 with TRBJ1-5; TRBD1 might be the D (5 bases). The CDR3 consists of 15 residues. Germline CDR1 is SGHVS and CDR2 is FQNEAQ. Trimming stripped 0 bases from V and 5 bases from J, with 11 bases between.

The J gene is TRBJ2-5, the V gene TRBV7-9; 8 bases align to TRBD1. J was trimmed by 5 bases and V by 4 bases; bases with no gene match: 9. The germline V gene has CDR1 SEHNR and CDR2 FQNEAQ (reference sequence). This CDR3 spans 15 amino acids. CDR3 residues: CASSSGQGNMETQYF. DNA of the CDR3: TGTGCCAGCAGCTCCGGACAGGGAAACATGGAGACCCAGTACTTC.

This clone showed up just a few times. This chain connects TRBV6-2 or TRBV6-3 to TRBJ2-3, with 9 bases lining up with TRBD2. V lost 5 bases and J lost 6; bases outside the gene matches: 15. The CDR3 runs 17 residues. The germline V gene has CDR1 MNHEY and CDR2 SVGEGT. CDR3 sequence (DNA): TGTGCCAGCAGTGCCGCTCTGGCGGGGGGGCCCCGGGATACGCAGTATTTT. Translated: CASSAALAGGPRDTQYF.

The V and J genes are TRBV2 and TRBJ1-5; D uncertain. Germline loops: CDR1 SNHLY, CDR2 FYNNEI. The V end lost 5 bases, the J end lost 7 bases, and 18 bases lay between the germline ends. The CDR3 sequence is 15 residues long. The CDR3: CASSIAKYGEQPQHF. The CDR3 DNA reads TGTGCCAGCAGTATAGCCAAATATGGGGAGCAGCCCCAGCATTTT.

This clone was seen just once. The chain joins TRBV6-1 to TRBJ2-3; 9 bases are a match to TRBD2. The junction had 4 bases not matched to a gene; V was cut back by 2 bases and J by 4 bases. The CDR3 has 15 amino acids. Germline V lookup: CDR1 MNHNS, CDR2 SASEGT. As DNA, the CDR3 is TGTGCCAGCAGTGAATGGGGCGGGAGGGCAGATACGCAGTATTTT. Protein product: CASSEWGGRADTQYF.

The rearrangement uses TRBV5-4 and TRBJ2-5; weak D call: TRBD2 (7 bases). The length of the CDR3 is 13 residues. V was cut by 9 bases and J by 3 bases, with 15 bases left in between. Per germline, CDR1 SGHNT and CDR2 YYREEE (reference sequence). Here the CDR3 DNA reads TGTGCCATCAAAGGGGGGGGAGAAGAGACCCAGTACTTC. It codes for CAIKGGGEETQYF. Complete variable domain (other parts from reference TRBV5-4 and TRBJ2-5): ETGVTQSPTHLIKTRGQQVTLRCSSQSGHNTVSWYQQALGQGPQFIFQYYREEENGRGNFPPRFSGLQFPNYSSELNVNALELDDSALYLCAIKGGGEETQYFGPGTRLLVL.

This sequence joins TRBV19 and TRBJ2-2, with 11 positions matching TRBD1. The CDR3 length is 17 residues. Germline CDR1 LNHDA, CDR2 SQIVND (reference sequence). J was trimmed by 5 bases and V by 1 base; bases with no gene match: 6. The CDR3 DNA follows: TGTGCCAGTAGTATAGGAACGGGACAGGGGGTAACCGGGGAGCTGTTTTTT. Translated: CASSIGTGQGVTGELFF.